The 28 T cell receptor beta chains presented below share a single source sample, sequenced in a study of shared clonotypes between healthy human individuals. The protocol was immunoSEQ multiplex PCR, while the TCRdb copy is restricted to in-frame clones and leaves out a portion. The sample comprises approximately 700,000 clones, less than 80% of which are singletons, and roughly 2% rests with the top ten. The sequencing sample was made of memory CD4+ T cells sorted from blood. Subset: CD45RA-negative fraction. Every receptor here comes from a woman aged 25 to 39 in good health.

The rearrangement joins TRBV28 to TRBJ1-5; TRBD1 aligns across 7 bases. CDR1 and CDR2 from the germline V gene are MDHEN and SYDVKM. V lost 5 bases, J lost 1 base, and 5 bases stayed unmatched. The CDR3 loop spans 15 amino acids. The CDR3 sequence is CASSLPQGSNQPQHF. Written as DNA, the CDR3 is TGTGCCAGCAGTCTCCCACAGGGGAGCAATCAGCCCCAGCATTTT.

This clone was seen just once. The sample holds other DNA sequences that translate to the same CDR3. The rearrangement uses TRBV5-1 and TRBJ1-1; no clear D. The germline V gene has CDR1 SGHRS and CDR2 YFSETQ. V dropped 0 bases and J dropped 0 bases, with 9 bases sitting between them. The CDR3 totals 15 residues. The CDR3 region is CASSLVAGMNTEAFF. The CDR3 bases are TGCGCCAGCAGCTTGGTCGCGGGTATGAACACTGAAGCTTTCTTT.

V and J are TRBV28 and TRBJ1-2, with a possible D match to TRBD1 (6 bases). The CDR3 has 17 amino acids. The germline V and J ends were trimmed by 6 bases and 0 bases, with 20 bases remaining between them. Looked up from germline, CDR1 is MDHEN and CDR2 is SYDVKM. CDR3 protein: CASSLEGVGRTNYGYTF. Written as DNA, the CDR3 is TGTGCCAGCAGCCTAGAGGGGGTTGGCCGTACTAACTATGGCTACACCTTC.

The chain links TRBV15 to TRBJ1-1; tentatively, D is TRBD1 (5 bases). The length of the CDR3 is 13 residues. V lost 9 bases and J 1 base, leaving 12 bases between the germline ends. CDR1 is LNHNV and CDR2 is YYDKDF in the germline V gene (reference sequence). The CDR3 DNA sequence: TGTGCCACGAACAGGCAGGGGAACACTGAAGCTTTCTTT. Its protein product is CATNRQGNTEAFF.

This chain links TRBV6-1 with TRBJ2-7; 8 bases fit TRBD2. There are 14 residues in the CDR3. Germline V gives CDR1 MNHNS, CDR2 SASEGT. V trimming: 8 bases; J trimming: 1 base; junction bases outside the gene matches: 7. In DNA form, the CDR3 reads TGTGCCAGCCGGAAACTAGCGGAGTCCTACGAGCAGTACTTC. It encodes CASRKLAESYEQYF.

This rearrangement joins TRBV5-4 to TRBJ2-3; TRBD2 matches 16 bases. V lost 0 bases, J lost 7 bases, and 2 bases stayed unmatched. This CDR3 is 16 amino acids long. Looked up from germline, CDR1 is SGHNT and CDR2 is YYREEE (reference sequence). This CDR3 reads CASSLGGLAGGYTQYF. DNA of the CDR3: TGTGCCAGCAGCTTGGGGGGACTAGCGGGAGGGTATACGCAGTATTTT.

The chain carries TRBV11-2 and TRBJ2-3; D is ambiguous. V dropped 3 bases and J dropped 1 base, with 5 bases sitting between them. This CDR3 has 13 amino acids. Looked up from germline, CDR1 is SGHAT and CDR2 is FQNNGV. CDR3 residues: CASSFRGTDTQYF. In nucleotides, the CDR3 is TGTGCCAGCAGCTTTCGGGGCACAGATACGCAGTATTTT.

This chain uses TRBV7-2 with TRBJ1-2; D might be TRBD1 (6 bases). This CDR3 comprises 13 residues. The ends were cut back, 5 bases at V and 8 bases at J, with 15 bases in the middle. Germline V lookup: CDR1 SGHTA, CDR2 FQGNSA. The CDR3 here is CASSISTQGGYTF. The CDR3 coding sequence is TGTGCCAGCAGCATATCGACCCAGGGGGGCTACACCTTC. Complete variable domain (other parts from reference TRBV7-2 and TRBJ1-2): GAGVSQSPSNKVTEKGKDVELRCDPISGHTALYWYRQSLGQGLEFLIYFQGNSAPDKSGLPSDRFSAERTGGSVSTLTIQRTQQEDSAVYLCASSISTQGGYTFGSGTRLTVV.

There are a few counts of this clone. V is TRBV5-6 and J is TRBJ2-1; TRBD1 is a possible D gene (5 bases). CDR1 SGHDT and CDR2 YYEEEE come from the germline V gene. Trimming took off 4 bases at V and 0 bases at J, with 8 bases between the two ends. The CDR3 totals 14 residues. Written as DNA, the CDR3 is TGTGCCAGCAGCGACAGCTACTCCTACAATGAGCAGTTCTTC. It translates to CASSDSYSYNEQFF.

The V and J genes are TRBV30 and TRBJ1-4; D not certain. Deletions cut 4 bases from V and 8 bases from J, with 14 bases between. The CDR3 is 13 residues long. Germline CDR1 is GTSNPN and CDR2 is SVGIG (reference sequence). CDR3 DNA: TGTGCCTGGAAACAGAAAGGAGAAGAAAAACTGTTTTTT. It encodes CAWKQKGEEKLFF.

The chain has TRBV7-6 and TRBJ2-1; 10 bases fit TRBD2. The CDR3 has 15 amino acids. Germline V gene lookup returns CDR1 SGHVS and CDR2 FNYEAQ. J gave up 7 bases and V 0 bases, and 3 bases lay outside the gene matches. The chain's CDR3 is CASSLAAGGPNEQFF. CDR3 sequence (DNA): TGTGCCAGCAGCTTAGCAGCGGGAGGGCCAAATGAGCAGTTCTTC.

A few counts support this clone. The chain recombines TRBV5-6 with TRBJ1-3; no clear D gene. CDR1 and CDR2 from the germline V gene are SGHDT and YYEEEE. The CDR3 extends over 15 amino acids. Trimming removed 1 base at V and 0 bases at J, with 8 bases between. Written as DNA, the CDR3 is TGTGCCAGCAGCTTGTACAGCCACTCTGGAAACACCATATATTTT. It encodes CASSLYSHSGNTIYF.

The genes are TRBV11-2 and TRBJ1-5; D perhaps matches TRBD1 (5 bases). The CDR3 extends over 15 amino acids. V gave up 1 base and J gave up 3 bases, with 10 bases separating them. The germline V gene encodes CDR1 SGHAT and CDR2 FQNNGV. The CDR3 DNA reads TGTGCCAGCAGCTTAGTCTCAGGGTTCAATCAGCCCCAGCATTTT. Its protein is CASSLVSGFNQPQHF.

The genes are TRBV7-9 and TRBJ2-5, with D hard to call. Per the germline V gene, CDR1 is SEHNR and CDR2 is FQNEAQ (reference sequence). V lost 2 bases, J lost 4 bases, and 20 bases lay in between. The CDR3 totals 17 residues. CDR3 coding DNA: TGTGCCAGCAGCTTAAAGGCCACGCTAAGGATGGGAGAGACCCAGTACTTC. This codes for CASSLKATLRMGETQYF.

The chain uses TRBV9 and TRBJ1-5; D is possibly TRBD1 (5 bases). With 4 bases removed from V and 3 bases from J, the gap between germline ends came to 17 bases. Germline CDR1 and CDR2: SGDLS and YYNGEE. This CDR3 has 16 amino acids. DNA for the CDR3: TGTGCCAGCAGCCCGTGGAGGCAGGGTAACAATCAGCCCCAGCATTTT. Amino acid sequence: CASSPWRQGNNQPQHF. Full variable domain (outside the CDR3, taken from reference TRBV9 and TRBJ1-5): DSGVTQTPKHLITATGQRVTLRCSPRSGDLSVYWYQQSLDQGLQFLIQYYNGEERAKGNILERFSAQQFPDLHSELNLSSLELGDSALYFCASSPWRQGNNQPQHFGDGTRLSIL.

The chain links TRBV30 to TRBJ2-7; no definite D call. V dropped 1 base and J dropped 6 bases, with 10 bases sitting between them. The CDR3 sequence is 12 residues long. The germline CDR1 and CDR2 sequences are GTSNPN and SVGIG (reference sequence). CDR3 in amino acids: CAWSGRKGEQYF. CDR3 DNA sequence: TGTGCCTGGAGTGGTCGGAAAGGCGAGCAGTACTTC.

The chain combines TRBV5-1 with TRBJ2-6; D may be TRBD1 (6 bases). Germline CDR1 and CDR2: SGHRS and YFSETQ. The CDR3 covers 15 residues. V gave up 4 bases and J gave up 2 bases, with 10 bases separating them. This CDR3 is CASSLQGPGANVLTF. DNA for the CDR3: TGCGCCAGCAGCCTACAGGGCCCTGGGGCCAACGTCCTGACTTTC.

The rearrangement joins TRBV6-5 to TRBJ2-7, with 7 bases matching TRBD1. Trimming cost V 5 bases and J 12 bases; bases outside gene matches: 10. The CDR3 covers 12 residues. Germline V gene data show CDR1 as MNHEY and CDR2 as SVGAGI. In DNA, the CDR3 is TGTGCCAGCAGTAACAGACAGGGTAGCACGTACTTC. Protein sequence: CASSNRQGSTYF.

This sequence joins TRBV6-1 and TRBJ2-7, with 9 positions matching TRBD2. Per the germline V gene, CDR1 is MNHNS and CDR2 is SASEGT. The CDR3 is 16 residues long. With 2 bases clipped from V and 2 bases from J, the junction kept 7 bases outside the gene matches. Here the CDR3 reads CASSEFLAGRAYEQYF. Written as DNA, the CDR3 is TGTGCCAGCAGTGAATTTCTAGCGGGAAGAGCCTACGAGCAGTACTTC.

The CDR3: CASSRGSGETQYF. The CDR3 DNA reads TGCGCCAGCAGCCGCGGTAGTGGCGAGACCCAGTACTTC. This chain uses TRBV4-1 with TRBJ2-5; no clear D. The CDR3 runs to 13 residues. Per the germline V gene, CDR1 is MGHRA and CDR2 is YSYEKL. Trimming cost V 4 bases and J 5 bases, with 11 bases left between them.

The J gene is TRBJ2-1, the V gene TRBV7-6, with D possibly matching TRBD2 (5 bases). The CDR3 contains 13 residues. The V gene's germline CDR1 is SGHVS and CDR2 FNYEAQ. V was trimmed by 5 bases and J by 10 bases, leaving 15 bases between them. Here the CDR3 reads CASSPDYYREQFF. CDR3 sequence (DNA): TGTGCCAGCAGCCCAGACTACTACCGGGAGCAGTTCTTC.

CDR3 coding DNA: TGTGCCAGCAGTGAAGTCGTAGCGGTTACAGATACGCAGTATTTT. Translation: CASSEVVAVTDTQYF. The rearrangement uses TRBV6-1 and TRBJ2-3; a weak D match, TRBD2 (6 bases). The CDR3 spans 15 residues. Germline CDR1 and CDR2: MNHNS and SASEGT. V lost 1 base and J lost 3, with 11 bases in between.

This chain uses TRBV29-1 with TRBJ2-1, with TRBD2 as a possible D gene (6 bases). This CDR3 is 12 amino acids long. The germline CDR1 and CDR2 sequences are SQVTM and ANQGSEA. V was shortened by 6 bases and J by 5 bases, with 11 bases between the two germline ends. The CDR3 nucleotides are TGCAGCGTCTCTAGCGACAACAATGAGCAGTTCTTC. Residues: CSVSSDNNEQFF.

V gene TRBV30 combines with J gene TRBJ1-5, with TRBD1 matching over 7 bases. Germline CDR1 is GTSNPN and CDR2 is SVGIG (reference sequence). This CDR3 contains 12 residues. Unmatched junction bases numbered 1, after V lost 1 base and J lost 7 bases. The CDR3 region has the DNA TGTGCCTGGAGTGAGGGGGCCCAGCCCCAGCATTTT. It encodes CAWSEGAQPQHF.

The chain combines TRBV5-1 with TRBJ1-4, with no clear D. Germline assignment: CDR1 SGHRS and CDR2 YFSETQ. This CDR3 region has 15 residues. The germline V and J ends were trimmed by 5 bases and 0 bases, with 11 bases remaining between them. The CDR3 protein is CASRDPETTNEKLFF. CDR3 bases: TGCGCCAGCAGAGATCCGGAGACAACTAATGAAAAACTGTTTTTT. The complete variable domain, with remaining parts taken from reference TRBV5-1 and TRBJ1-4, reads KAGVTQTPRYLIKTRGQQVTLSCSPISGHRSVSWYQQTPGQGLQFLFEYFSETQRNKGNFPGRFSGRQFSNSRSEMNVSTLELGDSALYLCASRDPETTNEKLFFGSGTQLSVL.

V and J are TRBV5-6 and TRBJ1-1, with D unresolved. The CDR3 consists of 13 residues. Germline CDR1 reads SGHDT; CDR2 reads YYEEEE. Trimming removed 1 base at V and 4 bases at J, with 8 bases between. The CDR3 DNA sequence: TGTGCCAGCAGCTTGTTATTGGGCACTGAAGCTTTCTTT. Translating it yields CASSLLLGTEAFF.

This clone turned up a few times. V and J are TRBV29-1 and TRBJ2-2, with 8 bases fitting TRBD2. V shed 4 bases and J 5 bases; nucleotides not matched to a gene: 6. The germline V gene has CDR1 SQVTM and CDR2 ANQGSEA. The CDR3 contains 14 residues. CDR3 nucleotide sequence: TGCAGCGTTGCCCGGGGGGGCTTAACCGGGGAGCTGTTTTTT. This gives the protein CSVARGGLTGELFF.

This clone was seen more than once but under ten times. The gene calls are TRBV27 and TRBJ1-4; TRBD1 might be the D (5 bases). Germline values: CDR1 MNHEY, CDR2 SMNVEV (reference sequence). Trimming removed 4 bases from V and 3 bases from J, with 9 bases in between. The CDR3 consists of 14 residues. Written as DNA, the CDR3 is TGTGCCAGCAGTTGGGGACCGCCTAATGAAAAACTGTTTTTT. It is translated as CASSWGPPNEKLFF.